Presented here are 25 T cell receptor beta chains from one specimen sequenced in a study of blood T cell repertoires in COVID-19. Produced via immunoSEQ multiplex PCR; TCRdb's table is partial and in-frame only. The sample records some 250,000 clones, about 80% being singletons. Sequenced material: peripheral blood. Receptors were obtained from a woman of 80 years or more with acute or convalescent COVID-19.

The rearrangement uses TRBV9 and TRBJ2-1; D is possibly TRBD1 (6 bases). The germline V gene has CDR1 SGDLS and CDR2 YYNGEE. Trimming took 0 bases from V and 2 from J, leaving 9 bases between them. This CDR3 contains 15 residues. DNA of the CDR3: TGTGCCAGCAGCGTAGAACAGGGCACCTACAATGAGCAGTTCTTC. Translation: CASSVEQGTYNEQFF.

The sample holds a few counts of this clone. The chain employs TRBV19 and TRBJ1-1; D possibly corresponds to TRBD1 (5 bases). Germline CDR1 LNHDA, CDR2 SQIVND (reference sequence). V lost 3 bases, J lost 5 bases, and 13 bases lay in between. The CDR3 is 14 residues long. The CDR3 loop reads CASSIGREGTEAFF. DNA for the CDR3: TGTGCCAGTAGTATCGGCAGGGAGGGGACTGAAGCTTTCTTT.

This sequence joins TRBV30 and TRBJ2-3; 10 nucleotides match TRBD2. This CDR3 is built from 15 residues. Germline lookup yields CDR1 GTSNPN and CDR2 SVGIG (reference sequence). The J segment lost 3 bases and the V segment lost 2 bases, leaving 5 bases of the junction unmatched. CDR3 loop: CAWSSRTSGTDTQYF. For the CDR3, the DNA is TGTGCCTGGAGTTCGAGGACTAGCGGAACAGATACGCAGTATTTT.

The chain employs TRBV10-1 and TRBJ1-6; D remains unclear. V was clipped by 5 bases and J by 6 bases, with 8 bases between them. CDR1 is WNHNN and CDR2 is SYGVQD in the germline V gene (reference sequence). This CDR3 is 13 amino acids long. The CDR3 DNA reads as TGCGCCAGCAGTTCGGCGGCTAATTCACCCCTCCACTTT. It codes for CASSSAANSPLHF.

As DNA, the CDR3 is TGCGCCAGCAGCTTGGCGGGACAGGGATACACTGAAGCTTTCTTT. Residues: CASSLAGQGYTEAFF. The chain recombines TRBV5-1 with TRBJ1-1; 9 bases are a match to TRBD1. J lost 3 bases, V lost 0 bases, and 3 bases had no gene match. The CDR3 has 15 residues. Germline CDR1 is SGHRS and CDR2 is YFSETQ.

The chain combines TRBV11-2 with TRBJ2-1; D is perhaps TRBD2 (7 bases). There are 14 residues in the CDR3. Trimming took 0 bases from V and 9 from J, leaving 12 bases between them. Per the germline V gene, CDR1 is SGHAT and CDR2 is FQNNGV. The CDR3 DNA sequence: TGTGCCAGCAGCTTAGATAGAGGGGGGGGTGAGCAGTTCTTC. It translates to CASSLDRGGGEQFF.

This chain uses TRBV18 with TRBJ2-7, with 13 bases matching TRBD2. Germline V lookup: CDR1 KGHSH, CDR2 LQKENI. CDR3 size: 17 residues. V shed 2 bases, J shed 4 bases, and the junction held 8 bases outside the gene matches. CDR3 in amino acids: CASSPSETSGGPYEQYF. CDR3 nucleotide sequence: TGTGCCAGCTCACCATCCGAGACTAGCGGGGGGCCTTACGAGCAGTACTTC.

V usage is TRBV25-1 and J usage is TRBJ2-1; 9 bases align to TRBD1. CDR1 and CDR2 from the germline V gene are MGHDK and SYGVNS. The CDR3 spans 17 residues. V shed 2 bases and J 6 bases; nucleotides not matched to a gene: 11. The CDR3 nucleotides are TGTGCCAGCAGTGAAACCCTACAGGGGGCCTTTGGCAATGAGCAGTTCTTC. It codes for CASSETLQGAFGNEQFF.

This CDR3 reads CASSLAGTGNNQPQHF. The CDR3 nucleotides are TGTGCCAGCAGCTTGGCCGGGACAGGGAATAATCAGCCCCAGCATTTT. V gene TRBV5-6 combines with J gene TRBJ1-5, with 9 positions matching TRBD1. Germline assignment: CDR1 SGHDT and CDR2 YYEEEE. CDR3 length: 16 amino acids. Trimming removed 0 bases from V and 4 bases from J; junction bases left unmatched: 5.

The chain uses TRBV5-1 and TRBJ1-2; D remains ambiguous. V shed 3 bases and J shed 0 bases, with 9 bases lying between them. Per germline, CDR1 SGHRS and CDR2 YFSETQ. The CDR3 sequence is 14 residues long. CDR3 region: CASSSDMTNYGYTF. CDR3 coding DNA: TGCGCCAGCAGCTCAGACATGACTAACTATGGCTACACCTTC.

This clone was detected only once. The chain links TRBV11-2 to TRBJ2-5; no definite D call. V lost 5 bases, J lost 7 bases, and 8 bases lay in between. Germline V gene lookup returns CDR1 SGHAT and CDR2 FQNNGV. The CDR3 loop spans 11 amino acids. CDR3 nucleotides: TGTGCCAGCAGCCCCCAGCGGACCCAGTACTTC. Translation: CASSPQRTQYF.

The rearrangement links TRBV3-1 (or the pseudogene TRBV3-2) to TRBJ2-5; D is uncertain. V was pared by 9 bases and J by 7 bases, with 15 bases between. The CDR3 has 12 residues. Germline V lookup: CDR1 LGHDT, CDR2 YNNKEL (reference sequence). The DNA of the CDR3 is TGTGCCAGTCGTGAGACCCCGGGGACCCAGTACTTC. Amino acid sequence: CASRETPGTQYF.

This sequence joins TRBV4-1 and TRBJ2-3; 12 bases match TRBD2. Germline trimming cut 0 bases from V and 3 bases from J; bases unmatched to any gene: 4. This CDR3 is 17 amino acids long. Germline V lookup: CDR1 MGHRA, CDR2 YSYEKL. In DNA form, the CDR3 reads TGCGCCAGCAGCCAAGAGGCTAGCGGGGGGGGTACAGATACGCAGTATTTT. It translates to CASSQEASGGGTDTQYF.

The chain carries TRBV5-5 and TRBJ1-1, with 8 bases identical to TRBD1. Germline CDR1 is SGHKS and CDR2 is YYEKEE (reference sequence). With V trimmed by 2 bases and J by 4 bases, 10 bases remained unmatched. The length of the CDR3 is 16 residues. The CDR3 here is CASSFGQGGPSTEAFF. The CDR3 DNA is TGTGCCAGCAGCTTTGGACAGGGAGGACCGAGCACTGAAGCTTTCTTT.

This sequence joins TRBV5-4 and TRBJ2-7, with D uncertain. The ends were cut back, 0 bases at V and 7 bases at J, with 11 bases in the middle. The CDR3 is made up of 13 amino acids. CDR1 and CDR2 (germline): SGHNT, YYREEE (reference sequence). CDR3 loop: CASSLDRTAEQYF. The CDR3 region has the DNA TGTGCCAGCAGCTTGGACCGAACTGCAGAGCAGTACTTC.

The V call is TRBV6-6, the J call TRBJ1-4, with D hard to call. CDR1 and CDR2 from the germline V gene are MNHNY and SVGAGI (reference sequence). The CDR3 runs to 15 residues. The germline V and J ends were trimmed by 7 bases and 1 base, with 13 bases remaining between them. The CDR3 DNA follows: TGTGCCAGCACCCAAGGCGAGGAAACTAATGAAAAACTGTTTTTT. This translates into CASTQGEETNEKLFF.

This CDR3 is CASSQDPTGGNSPLHF. DNA for the CDR3: TGTGCCAGCAGCCAAGACCCAACAGGGGGCAATTCACCCCTCCACTTT. V gene TRBV3-1 (or the pseudogene TRBV3-2) combines with J gene TRBJ1-6; 9 bases map to TRBD1. With V trimmed by 0 bases and J by 7 bases, 4 bases remained unmatched. The CDR3 runs 16 residues. Looked up from germline, CDR1 is LGHDT and CDR2 is YNNKEL (reference sequence).

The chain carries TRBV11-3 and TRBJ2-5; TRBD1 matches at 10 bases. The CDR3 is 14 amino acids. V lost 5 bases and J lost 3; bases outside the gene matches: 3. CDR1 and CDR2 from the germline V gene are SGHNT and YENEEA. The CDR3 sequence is CASSPGQGEETQYF. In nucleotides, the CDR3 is TGTGCCAGCAGCCCCGGACAGGGGGAAGAGACCCAGTACTTC.

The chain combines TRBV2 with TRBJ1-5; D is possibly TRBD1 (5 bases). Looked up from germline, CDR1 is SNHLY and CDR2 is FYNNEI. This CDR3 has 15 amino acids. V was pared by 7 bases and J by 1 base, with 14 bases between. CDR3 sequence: CASIPGRGSNQPQHF. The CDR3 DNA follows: TGTGCCAGCATTCCAGGGAGGGGAAGCAATCAGCCCCAGCATTTT. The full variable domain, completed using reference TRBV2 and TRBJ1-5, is EPEVTQTPSHQVTQMGQEVILRCVPISNHLYFYWYRQILGQKVEFLVSFYNNEISEKSEIFDDQFSVERPDGSNFTLKIRSTKLEDSAMYFCASIPGRGSNQPQHFGDGTRLSIL.

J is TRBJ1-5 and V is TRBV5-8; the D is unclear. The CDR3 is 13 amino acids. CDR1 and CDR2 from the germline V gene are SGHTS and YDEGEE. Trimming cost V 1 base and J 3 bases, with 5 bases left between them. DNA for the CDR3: TGTGCCAGCAGCTTGCGGGTCAATCAGCCCCAGCATTTT. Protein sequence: CASSLRVNQPQHF.

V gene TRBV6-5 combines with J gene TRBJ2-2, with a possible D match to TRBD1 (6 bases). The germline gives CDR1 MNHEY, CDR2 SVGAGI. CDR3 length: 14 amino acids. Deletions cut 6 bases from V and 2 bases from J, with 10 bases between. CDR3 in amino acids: CASRGAYNTGELFF. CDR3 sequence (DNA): TGTGCCAGCAGGGGGGCCTACAACACCGGGGAGCTGTTTTTT.

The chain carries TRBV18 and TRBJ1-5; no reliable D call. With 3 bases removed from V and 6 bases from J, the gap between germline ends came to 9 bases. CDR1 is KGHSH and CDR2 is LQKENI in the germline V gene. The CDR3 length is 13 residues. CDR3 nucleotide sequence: TGTGCCAGCTCACCCGACGAGGTTCAGCCCCAGCATTTT. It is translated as CASSPDEVQPQHF.

The CDR3 DNA follows: TGTGCCATCAGTGTAGAATGGACAGGGGCCGTAGATACGCAGTATTTT. Translating it yields CAISVEWTGAVDTQYF. This chain connects TRBV10-3 to TRBJ2-3, with 9 bases identical to TRBD1. The length of the CDR3 is 16 residues. With 4 bases clipped from V and 5 bases from J, the junction kept 10 bases outside the gene matches. Germline V lookup: CDR1 ENHRY, CDR2 SYGVKD.

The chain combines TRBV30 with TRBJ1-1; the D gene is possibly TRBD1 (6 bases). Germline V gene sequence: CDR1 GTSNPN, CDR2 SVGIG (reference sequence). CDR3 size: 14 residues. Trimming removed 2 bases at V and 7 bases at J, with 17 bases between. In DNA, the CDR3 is TGTGCCTGGAGTATAGACGCAGGGGTGAGTGAAGCTTTCTTT. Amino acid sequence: CAWSIDAGVSEAFF.

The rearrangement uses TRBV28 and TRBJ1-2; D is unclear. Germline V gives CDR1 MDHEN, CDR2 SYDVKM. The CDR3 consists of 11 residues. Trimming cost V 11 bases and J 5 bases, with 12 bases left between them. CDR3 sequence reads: CAAAGLYGYTF. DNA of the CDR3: TGTGCCGCCGCGGGCCTTTATGGCTACACCTTC.